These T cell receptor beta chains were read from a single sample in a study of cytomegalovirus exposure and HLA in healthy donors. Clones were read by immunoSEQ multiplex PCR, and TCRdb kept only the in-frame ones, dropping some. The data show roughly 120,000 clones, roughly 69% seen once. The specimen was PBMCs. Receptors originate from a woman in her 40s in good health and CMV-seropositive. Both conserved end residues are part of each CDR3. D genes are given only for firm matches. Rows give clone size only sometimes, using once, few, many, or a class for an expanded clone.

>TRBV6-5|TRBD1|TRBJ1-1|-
TGTGCCAGCAGTTACGGGGGTTCGGGACAGGGGACTGAAGCTTTCTTT
CASSYGGSGQGTEAFF
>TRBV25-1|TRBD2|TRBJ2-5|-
TGTGCCAGCAGTGAATATGGGCGGGAGGGCCCTGAGACCCAGTACTTC
CASSEYGREGPETQYF
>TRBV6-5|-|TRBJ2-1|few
TGTGCCAGCAGGACGACAGAGTACAATGAGCAGTTCTTC
CASRTTEYNEQFF
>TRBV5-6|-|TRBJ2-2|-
TGTGCCAGCAGCTTGCTGAACAGGAACACCGGGGAGCTGTTTTTT
CASSLLNRNTGELFF
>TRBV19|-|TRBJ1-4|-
TGTGCCAGTAGTACAGGAGCGGACTCAAGGCTGGTTGAAAAACTGTTTTTT
CASSTGADSRLVEKLFF
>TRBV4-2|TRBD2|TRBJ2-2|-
TGTGCCAGCAGACAACGGGGGGGGAACACCGGGGAGCTGCTTTTT
CASRQRGGNTGELLF
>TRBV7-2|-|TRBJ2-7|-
TGTGCCAGCAGCTTAGCCCCTGCGGGGGCCGGATGGGACTACGAGCAGTACTTC
CASSLAPAGAGWDYEQYF
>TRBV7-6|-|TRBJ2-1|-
TGTGCCAGCACCCCGCGGGCGGCCTACAATGAGCAGTTCTTC
CASTPRAAYNEQFF
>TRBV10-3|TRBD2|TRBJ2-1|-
TGTGCCATCAGTGAAGGGGACTACTTGAGTGAGCAGTTCTTC
CAISEGDYLSEQFF
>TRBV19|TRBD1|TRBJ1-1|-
TGTGCCAGTAGTCCAGGGACAGGGGGCAGTTACACTGAAGCTTTCTTT
CASSPGTGGSYTEAFF
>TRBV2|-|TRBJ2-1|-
TGTGCCAGCAGTGATGCTAGTCTCGATGAGCAGTTCTTC
CASSDASLDEQFF
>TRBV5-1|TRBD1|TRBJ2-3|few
TGCGCCAGCAGCTTGGTAACAGGGGAAGATACGCAGTATTTT
CASSLVTGEDTQYF
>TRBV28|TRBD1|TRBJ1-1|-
TGTGCCAGCAGTTCCGAGGGGGCCCGGAACACTGAAGCTTTCTTT
CASSSEGARNTEAFF
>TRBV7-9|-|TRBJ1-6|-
TGTGCCAGCAGCTTATTAGGACAGAGATATAATTCACCCCTCCACTTT
CASSLLGQRYNSPLHF
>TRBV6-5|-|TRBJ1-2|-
TGTGCCAGCAGTCAGGGCCGTGGCTACACCTTC
CASSQGRGYTF
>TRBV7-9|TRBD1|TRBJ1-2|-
TGTTCCAGCACCCGGGACAGCCACCCGGGGGGCTACACCTTC
CSSTRDSHPGGYTF
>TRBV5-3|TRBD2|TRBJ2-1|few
TGTGCCAGAAGCTCGACTAGCGGGAGACTCCATGAGCAGTTCTTC
CARSSTSGRLHEQFF
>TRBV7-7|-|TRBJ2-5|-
TGTGCCAGCAGCCTCACTAGCTCCGGGACCCAGTACTTC
CASSLTSSGTQYF
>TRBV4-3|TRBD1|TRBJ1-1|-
TGCGCCAGCAGCCAAGATCTTTGGAGGACAGGGGCGAACACTGAAGCTTTCTTT
CASSQDLWRTGANTEAFF
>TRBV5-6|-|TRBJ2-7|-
TGTGCCAGCAGCTTGGGAACCACAGGGTACGAGCAGTACTTC
CASSLGTTGYEQYF
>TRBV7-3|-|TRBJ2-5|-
TGTGCCAGCAGCTTAAAGGGGGGGACCGCCCAAGAGACCCAGTACTTC
CASSLKGGTAQETQYF
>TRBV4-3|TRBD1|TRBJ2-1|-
TGCGCCAGCAGCTCGGGACAGGGAATCGGTGAGCAGTTCTTC
CASSSGQGIGEQFF
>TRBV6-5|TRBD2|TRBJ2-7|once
TGTGCCAGCAGAAGACTAGCGGGAGGCTACGAGCAGTACTTC
CASRRLAGGYEQYF
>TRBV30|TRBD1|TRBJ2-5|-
TGTGCCTGGGGGTACGAGACAGGGGATGTAGAGAACTTC
CAWGYETGDVENF
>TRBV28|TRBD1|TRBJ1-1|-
TGTGCCAGCTTCCCCCTTACCCGTTGGACAGGGGATAACCAAGCTTTCTTT
CASFPLTRWTGDNQAFF
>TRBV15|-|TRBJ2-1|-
TGTGCCACCAGTTTCGAGTGGGCTGAGCAGTTCTTC
CATSFEWAEQFF
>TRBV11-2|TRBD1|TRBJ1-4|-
TGTGCCAGCAGCCCAGGGACAGGGGGATGGCGTGAAAAACTGTTTTTT
CASSPGTGGWREKLFF
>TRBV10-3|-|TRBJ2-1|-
TGTGCCATCAGCGAAGGACATAAAGAGCAGTTCTTC
CAISEGHKEQFF
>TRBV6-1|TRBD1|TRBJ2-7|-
TGTGCCAGCAGTGAAGCGCGAGCAGGGACAGCCTACGAGCAGTACTTC
CASSEARAGTAYEQYF
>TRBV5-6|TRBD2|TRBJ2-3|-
TGTGCCAGCAGCTTCAGTGCGGGAGGCACAGATACGCAGTATTTT
CASSFSAGGTDTQYF
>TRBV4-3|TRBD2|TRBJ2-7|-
TGCGCCAGCAGCCACGGACTAGCGGGAGCCTCCTACGAGCAGTACTTC
CASSHGLAGASYEQYF
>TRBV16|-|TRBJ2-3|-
TGTGCCAGCAGCCAATCGACGGGGGATACTTCGGATACGCAGTATTTT
CASSQSTGDTSDTQYF
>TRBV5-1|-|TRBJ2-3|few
TGCGCCAGCAGCTTGCAGGATAGCACAGATACGCAGTATTTT
CASSLQDSTDTQYF
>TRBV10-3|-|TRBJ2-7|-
TGTGCCATCAGGAAAGACAAAGCCTACGAGCAGTACTTC
CAIRKDKAYEQYF
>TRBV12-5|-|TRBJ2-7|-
TGTGCTAGTGGTTTTTCGGGTTCCGAGCAGTACTTC
CASGFSGSEQYF
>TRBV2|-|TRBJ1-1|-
TGTGCCAGCAGTGATTCGGCTGAAGCTTTCTTT
CASSDSAEAFF
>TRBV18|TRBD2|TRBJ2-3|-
TGTGCCAGCTCACCACAGGCTAGCGGAAGCACAGATACGCAGTATTTT
CASSPQASGSTDTQYF
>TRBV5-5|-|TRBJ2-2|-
TGTGCCAGCAGGGGCGAAACAGGGAATCCCGGGGAGCTGTTTTTT
CASRGETGNPGELFF
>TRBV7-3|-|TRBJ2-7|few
TGTGCCAGCAGCTTAACGTCAGGGTACGAGCAGTACTTC
CASSLTSGYEQYF
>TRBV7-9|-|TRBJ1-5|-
TGTGCCAGCAGCTGGCAAGGGGACACACATCAGCCCCAGCATTTT
CASSWQGDTHQPQHF
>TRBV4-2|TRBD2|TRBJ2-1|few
TGTGCCAGCAGCCAAGAGCATCCGGGACTAGCTTTAAATGAGCAGTTCTTC
CASSQEHPGLALNEQFF
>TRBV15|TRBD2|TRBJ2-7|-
TGTGCCACCAGCCCAACTCCTACTAGCGACCGGCAGTACTTC
CATSPTPTSDRQYF
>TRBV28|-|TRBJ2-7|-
TGTGCCAGTCAAAGGGGCCACTACGAGCAGTACTTC
CASQRGHYEQYF
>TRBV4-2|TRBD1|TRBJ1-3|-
TGTGCCAGCAGCCAAGATCCGGGACAGTCCTCTGGAAACACCATATATTTT
CASSQDPGQSSGNTIYF
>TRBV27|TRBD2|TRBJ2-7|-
TGTGCCAGCAGTTTAGACGGGAGGGCCATCCCCTACGAGCAGTACTTC
CASSLDGRAIPYEQYF
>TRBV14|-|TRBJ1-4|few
TGTGCCAGCAGCCACCTTAATGAAAAACTGTTTTTT
CASSHLNEKLFF
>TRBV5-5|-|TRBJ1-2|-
TGTGCCAGCAGCGAACCGGGACTGTTCTCTTATGGCTACACCTTC
CASSEPGLFSYGYTF
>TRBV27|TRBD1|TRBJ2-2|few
TGTGCCAGCCGGACAGGGGGAAACACCGGGGAGCTGTTTTTT
CASRTGGNTGELFF
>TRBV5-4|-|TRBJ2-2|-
TGTGCCAGCAGCTTGGGACTGTTGAACACCGGGGAGCTGTTTTTT
CASSLGLLNTGELFF